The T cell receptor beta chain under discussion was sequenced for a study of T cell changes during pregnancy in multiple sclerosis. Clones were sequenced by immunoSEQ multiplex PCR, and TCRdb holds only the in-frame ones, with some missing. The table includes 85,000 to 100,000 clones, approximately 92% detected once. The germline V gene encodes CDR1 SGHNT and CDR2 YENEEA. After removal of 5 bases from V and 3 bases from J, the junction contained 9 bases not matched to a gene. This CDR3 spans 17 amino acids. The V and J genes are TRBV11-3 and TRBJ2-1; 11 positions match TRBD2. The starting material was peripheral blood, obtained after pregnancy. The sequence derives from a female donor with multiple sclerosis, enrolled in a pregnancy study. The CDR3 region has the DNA TGTGCCAGCAGCCACCACCGACTAGCGGGAAGCTACAATGAGCAGTTCTTC. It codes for CASSHHRLAGSYNEQFF.